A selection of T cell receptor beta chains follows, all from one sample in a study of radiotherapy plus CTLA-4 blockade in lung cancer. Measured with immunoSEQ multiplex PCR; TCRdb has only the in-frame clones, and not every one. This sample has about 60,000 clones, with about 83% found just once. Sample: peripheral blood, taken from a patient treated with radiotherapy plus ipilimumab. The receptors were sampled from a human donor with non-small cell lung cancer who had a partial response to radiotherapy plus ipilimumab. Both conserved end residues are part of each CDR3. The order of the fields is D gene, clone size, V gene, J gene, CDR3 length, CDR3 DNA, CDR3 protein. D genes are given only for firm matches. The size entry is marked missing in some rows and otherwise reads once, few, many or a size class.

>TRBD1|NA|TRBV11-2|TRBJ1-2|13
TGTGCCAGCAGCGCGGGACAGACCTATGGCTACACCTTC
CASSAGQTYGYTF
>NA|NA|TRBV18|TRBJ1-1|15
TGTGCCAGCTCACTAGACAGGACGACGAACACTGAAGCTTTCTTT
CASSLDRTTNTEAFF
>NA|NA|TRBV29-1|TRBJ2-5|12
TGCAGCGTTGAATCCCGGTTAGAGACCCAGTACTTC
CSVESRLETQYF
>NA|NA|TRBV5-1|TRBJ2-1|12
TGCGCCAGCAGCTCCGGGGTCGGAGAGCAGTTCTTC
CASSSGVGEQFF
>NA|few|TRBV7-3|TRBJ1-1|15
TGTGCCAGCAGCGCATCAGGGGCGGCGAACACTGAAGCTTTCTTT
CASSASGAANTEAFF
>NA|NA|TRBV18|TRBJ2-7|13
TGTGCCAGCTCACCAGGCACCCACTACGAGCAGTACTTC
CASSPGTHYEQYF
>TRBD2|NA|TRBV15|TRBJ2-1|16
TGTGCCACCAGCAGGCAAGGGACTAGCGGGAAGAATGAGCAGTTCTTC
CATSRQGTSGKNEQFF
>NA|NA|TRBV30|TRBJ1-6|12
TGTGCCTGGAGTGGCAGAAATTCACCCCTCCACTTT
CAWSGRNSPLHF
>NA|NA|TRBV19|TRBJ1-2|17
TGTGCCAGTAGTACCAACCTTCTGGGGGCCGCGTCCTATGGCTACACCTTC
CASSTNLLGAASYGYTF
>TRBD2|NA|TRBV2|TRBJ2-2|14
TGTGCCAGCAGCGGGGGGGTGAACACCGGGGAGCTGTTTTTT
CASSGGVNTGELFF
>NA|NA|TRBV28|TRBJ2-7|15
TGTGCCAGCACCTCTGCCGGGGAAGGTAACTACGAGCAGTACTTC
CASTSAGEGNYEQYF
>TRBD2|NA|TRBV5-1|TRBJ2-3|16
TGCGCCAGCAGCGCCGGGGTTAGCGGGGGTGCAGATACGCAGTATTTT
CASSAGVSGGADTQYF
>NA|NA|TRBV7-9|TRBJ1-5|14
TGTGCCAGCAGTTACGACAGTTACAATCAGCCCCAGCATTTT
CASSYDSYNQPQHF
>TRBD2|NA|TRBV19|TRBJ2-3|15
TGTGCCAGTGCCCCATCCCGGGGAGGGCCAGATACGCAGTATTTT
CASAPSRGGPDTQYF
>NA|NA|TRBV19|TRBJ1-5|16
TGTGCCAGTATCCCAAGACGCGGGTCGGGCAATCAGCCCCAGCATTTT
CASIPRRGSGNQPQHF
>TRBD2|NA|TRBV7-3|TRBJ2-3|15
TGTGCCAGCAGCTTACTAGCGGGGGGCACAGATACGCAGTATTTT
CASSLLAGGTDTQYF
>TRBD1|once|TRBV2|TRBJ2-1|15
TGTGCCAGCAGTCGCGGGAAGACAGGGGGCTATGAGCAGTTCTTC
CASSRGKTGGYEQFF
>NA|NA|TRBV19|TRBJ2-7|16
TGTGCCAGTAGCCCCGACTACAGGGAGGGGGCCTACGAGCAGTACTTC
CASSPDYREGAYEQYF
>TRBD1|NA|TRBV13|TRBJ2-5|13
TGTGCCAGCAGTCCCCGGGACAGGCGCCAACCGTACTTC
CASSPRDRRQPYF
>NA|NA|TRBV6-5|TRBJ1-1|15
NA
CASSSSTGLNTEAFF
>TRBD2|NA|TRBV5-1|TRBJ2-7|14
TGCGCCAGCAGCTCGGGACTAGCGGGACGCGAGCAGTACTTC
CASSSGLAGREQYF
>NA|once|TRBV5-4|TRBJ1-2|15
TGTGCCAGCAGGGGCGGCGGAGGGGATAACTATGGCTACACCTTC
CASRGGGGDNYGYTF
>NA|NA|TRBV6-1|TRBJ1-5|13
TGTGCCAGCAGTGAAGGAGGGAATCAGCCCCAGCATTTT
CASSEGGNQPQHF
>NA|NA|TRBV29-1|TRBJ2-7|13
TGCAGCGCCTTTCCGGCAGGTTCTTACGAGCAGTACTTC
CSAFPAGSYEQYF
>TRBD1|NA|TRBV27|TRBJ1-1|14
TGTGCCAGCAGTTCGACAGGGTGGAACACTGAAGCTTTCTTT
CASSSTGWNTEAFF
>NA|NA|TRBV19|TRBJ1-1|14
TGTGCCAGTAGTATAGTTGGGGGGGACACTGAAGCTTTCTTT
CASSIVGGDTEAFF
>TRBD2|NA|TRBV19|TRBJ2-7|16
TGTGCCAGTAGTATATTCAGCGGGAACCCTCTGAGCGAGCAGTACTTC
CASSIFSGNPLSEQYF
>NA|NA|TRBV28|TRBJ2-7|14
TGTGCCAGCAGTCCATCCGGCAGGACCTACGAGCAGTACTTC
CASSPSGRTYEQYF
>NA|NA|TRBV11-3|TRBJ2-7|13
TGTGCCAGCAGCTCGGACGGAGGGTACGAGCAGTACTTC
CASSSDGGYEQYF
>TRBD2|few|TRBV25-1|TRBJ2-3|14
TGTGCCAGCAGTGAAGCTAGCGGGGGTGATACGCAGTATTTT
CASSEASGGDTQYF
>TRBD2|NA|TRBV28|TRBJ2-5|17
TGTGCCAGCATTCCCTCCTTAGCGGGAGGGTCCGACGAGACCCAGTACTTC
CASIPSLAGGSDETQYF
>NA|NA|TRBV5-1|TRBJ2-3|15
TGCGCCAGCAGCTTGGGCGCTACTAGCACAGATACGCAGTATTTT
CASSLGATSTDTQYF
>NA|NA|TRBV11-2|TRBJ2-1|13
TGTGCCAGCAAAACTAGGTCCTACAATGAGCAGTTCTTC
CASKTRSYNEQFF
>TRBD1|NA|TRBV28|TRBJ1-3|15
TGTGCCAGCGGGGGGACAGGGCACTCTGGAAACACCATATATTTT
CASGGTGHSGNTIYF
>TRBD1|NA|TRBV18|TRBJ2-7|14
TGTGCCAGCTCAACCACACAGGGGACATACGAGCAGTACTTC
CASSTTQGTYEQYF
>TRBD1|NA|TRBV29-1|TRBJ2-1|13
TGCAGCGTTGAAAGACCGGGACAGAGCCAGCAGTTCTTC
CSVERPGQSQQFF
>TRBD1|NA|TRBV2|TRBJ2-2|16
TGTGCCAGCAGCGGACAGGGGGCTAAGAACACCGGGGAGCTGTTTTTT
CASSGQGAKNTGELFF
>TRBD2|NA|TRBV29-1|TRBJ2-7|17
TGCAGCGTTGGGGGACTAGCGGACTTCCCCGATTCCTACGAGCAGTACTTC
CSVGGLADFPDSYEQYF
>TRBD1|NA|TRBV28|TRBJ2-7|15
TGTGCCAGCAGTTTACGGACAGGGGGTTCCTACGAGCAGTACTTC
CASSLRTGGSYEQYF
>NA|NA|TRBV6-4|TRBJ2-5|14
TGTGCCAGCCATTTGGGGGACAACCAAGAGACCCAGTACTTC
CASHLGDNQETQYF
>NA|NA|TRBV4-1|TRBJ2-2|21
TGCGCCAGCAGCCAACATGTAGATCAGCAGTCGGAGGGGAGGAACACCGGGGAGCTGTTTTTT
CASSQHVDQQSEGRNTGELFF
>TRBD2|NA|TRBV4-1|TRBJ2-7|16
TGCGCCAGCAGCCAAGATGGGACTAGCGGGGGTTACGAGCAGTACTTC
CASSQDGTSGGYEQYF
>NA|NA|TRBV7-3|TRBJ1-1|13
TGTGCCAGCAGCGAAAGGCAGGGCACTGAAGCTTTCTTT
CASSERQGTEAFF
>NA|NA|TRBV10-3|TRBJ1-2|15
TGTGCCATCAGTGAGAACGGCAGGGCGAACTATGGCTACACCTTC
CAISENGRANYGYTF
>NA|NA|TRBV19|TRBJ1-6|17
TGTGCCAGTAGCGTAGCGGGGGGGGCTCGGCTGAGTTCACCCCTCCACTTT
CASSVAGGARLSSPLHF
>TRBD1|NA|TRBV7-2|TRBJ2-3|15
TGTGCCAGCAGCTCGGGACAGGGGGGCACAGATACGCAGTATTTT
CASSSGQGGTDTQYF
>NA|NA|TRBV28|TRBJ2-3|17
TGTGCCAGCAGTATGCTCCCCCGGACTATATCCACAGATACGCAGTATTTT
CASSMLPRTISTDTQYF
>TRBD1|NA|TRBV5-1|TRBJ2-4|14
TGCGCCAGCAGTTCGCGCGGGACAGGGGACATTCAGTACTTC
CASSSRGTGDIQYF
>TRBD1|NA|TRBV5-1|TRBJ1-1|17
TGCGCCAGCAGCCCCCAGGGGGCGGAAACCGGAGCCGCTGAAGCTTTCTTT
CASSPQGAETGAAEAFF
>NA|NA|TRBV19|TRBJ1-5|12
TGTGCCAGTAGTCGGGGCAATCAGCCCCAGCATTTT
CASSRGNQPQHF